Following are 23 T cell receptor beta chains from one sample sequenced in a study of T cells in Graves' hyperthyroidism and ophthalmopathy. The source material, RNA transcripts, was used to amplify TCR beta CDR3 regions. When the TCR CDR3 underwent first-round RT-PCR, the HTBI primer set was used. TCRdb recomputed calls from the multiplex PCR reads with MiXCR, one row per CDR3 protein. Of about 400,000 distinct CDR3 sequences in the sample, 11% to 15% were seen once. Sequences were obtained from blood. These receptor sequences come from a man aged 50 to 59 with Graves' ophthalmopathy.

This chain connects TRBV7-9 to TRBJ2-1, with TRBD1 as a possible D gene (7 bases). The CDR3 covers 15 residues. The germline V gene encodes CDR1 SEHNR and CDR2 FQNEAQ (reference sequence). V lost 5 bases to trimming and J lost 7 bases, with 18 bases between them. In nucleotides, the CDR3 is TGTGCCAGCAGCCGCCGACAGGGAGGTAGGAATGAGCAGTTCTTC. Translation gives CASSRRQGGRNEQFF.

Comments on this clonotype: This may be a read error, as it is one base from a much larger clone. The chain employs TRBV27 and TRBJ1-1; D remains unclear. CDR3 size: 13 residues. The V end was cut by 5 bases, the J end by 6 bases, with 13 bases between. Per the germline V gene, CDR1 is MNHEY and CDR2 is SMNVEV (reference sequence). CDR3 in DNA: TGTGCCAGCAGTGTTTCACATGGCGCTGAAGCTTTCTTT. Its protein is CASSVSHGAEAFF.

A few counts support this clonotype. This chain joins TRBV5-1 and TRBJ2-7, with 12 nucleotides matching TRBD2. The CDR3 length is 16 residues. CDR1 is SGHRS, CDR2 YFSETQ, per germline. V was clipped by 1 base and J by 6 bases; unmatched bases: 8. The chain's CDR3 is CASSLFTSGRIAEQYF. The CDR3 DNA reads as TGCGCCAGCAGCTTGTTCACTAGCGGGAGGATCGCCGAGCAGTACTTC. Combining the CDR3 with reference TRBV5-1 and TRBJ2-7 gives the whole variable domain KAGVTQTPRYLIKTRGQQVTLSCSPISGHRSVSWYQQTPGQGLQFLFEYFSETQRNKGNFPGRFSGRQFSNSRSEMNVSTLELGDSALYLCASSLFTSGRIAEQYFGPGTRLTVT.

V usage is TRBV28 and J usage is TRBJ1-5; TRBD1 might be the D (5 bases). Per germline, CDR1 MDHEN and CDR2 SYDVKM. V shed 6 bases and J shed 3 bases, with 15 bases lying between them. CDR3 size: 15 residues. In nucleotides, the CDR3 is TGTGCCAGCAGGCAACCGGGACGGAACAATCAGCCCCAGCATTTT. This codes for CASRQPGRNNQPQHF.

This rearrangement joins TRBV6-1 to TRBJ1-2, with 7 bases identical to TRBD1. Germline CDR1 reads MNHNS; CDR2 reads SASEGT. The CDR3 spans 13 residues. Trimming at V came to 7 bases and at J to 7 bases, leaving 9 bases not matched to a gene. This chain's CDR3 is CASTDDRAGGYTF. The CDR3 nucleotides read TGTGCCAGCACAGACGACAGGGCGGGTGGCTACACCTTC.

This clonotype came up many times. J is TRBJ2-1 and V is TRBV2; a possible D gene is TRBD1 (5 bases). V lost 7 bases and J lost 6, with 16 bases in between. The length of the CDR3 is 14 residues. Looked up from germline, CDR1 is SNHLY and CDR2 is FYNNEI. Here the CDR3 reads CASNYRPETNEQFF. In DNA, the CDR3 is TGTGCCAGCAATTACAGGCCCGAAACCAATGAGCAGTTCTTC.

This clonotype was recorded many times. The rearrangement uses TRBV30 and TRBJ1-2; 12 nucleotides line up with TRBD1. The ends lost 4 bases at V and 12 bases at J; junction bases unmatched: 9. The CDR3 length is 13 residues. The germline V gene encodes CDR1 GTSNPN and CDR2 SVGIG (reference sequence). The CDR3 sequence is CAWTKGQGASNTF. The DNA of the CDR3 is TGTGCCTGGACCAAGGGACAGGGGGCGAGTAACACCTTC.

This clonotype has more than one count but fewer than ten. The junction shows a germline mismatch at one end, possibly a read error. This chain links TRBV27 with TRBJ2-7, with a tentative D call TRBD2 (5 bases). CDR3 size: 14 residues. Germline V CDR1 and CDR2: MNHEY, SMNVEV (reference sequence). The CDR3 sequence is CASSNILASNEQYF. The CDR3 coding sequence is TGTGCCAGCAGTAATATTCTAGCCTCCAACGAGCAGTACTTC.

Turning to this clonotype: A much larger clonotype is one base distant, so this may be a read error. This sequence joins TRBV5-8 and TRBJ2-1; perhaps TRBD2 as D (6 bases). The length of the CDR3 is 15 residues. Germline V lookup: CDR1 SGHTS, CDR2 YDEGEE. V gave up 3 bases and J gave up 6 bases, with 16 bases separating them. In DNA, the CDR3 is TGTGCCAGCAGCTATCCACTAGTGGGAGGCAATGAGCAGTTCTTC. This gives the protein CASSYPLVGGNEQFF.

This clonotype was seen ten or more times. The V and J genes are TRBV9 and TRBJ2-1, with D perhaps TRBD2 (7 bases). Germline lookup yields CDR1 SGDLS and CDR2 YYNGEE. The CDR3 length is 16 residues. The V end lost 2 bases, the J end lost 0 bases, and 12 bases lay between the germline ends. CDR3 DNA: TGTGCCAGCAGCGTTGGGGGAGGGGGCTCCTACAATGAGCAGTTCTTC. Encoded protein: CASSVGGGGSYNEQFF.

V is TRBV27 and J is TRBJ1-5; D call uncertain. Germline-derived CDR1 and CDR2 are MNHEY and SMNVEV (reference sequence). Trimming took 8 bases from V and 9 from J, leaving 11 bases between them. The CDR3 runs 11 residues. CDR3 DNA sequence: TGTGCCAGCGGTGCCTCTAGGCCCCAGCATTTT. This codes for CASGASRPQHF.

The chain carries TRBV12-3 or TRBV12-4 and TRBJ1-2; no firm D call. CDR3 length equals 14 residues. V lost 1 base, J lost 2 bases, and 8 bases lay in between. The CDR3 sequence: CASSLEAQNYGYTF. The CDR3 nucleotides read TGTGCCAGCAGTTTAGAGGCCCAGAACTATGGCTACACCTTC.

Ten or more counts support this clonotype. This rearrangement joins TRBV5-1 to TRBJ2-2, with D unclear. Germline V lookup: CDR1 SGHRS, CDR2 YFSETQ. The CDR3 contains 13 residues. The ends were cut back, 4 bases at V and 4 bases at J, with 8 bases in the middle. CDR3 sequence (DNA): TGCGCCAGCAGCCCCTTTGGCACCGGGGAGCTGTTTTTT. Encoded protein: CASSPFGTGELFF.

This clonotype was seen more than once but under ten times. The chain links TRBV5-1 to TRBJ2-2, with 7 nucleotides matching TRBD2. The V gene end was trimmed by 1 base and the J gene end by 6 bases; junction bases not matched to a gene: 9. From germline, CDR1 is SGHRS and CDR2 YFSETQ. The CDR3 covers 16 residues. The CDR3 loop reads CASSLLSGAEAGELFF. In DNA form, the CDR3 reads TGCGCCAGCAGCTTGTTGAGCGGGGCGGAAGCCGGGGAGCTGTTTTTT. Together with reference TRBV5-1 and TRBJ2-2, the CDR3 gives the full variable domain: KAGVTQTPRYLIKTRGQQVTLSCSPISGHRSVSWYQQTPGQGLQFLFEYFSETQRNKGNFPGRFSGRQFSNSRSEMNVSTLELGDSALYLCASSLLSGAEAGELFFGEGSRLTVL.

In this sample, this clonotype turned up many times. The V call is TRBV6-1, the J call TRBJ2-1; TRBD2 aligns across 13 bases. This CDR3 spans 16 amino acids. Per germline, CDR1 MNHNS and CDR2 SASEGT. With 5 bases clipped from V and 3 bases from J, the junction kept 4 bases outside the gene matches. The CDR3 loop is CASSFWTSGGYNEQFF. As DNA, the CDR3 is TGTGCCAGCAGTTTTTGGACTAGCGGGGGCTACAATGAGCAGTTCTTC.

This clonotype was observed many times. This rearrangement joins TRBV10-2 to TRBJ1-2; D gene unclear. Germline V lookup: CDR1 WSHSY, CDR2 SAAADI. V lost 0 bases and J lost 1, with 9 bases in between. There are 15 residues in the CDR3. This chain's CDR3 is CASSESGRLNYGYTF. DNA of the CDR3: TGCGCCAGCAGTGAGTCCGGACGGCTTAACTATGGCTACACCTTC.

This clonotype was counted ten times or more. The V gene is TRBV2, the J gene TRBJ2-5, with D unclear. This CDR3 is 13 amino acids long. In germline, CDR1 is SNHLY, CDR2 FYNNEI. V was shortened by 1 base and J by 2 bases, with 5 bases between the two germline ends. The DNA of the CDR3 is TGTGCCAGCAGTGAAGACACACAAGAGACCCAGTACTTC. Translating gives CASSEDTQETQYF.

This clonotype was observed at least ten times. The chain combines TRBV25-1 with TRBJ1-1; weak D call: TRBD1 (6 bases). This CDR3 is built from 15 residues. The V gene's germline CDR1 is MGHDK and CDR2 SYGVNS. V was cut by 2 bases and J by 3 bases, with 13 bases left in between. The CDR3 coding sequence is TGTGCCAGCAGTGAACGGGGACAAGGAGACACTGAAGCTTTCTTT. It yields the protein CASSERGQGDTEAFF.

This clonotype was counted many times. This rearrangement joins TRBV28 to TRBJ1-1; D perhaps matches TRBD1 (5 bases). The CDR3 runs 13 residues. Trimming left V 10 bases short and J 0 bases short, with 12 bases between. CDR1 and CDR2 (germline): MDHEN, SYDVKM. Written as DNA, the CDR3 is TGTGCCACTATGGGACCGATGAACACTGAAGCTTTCTTT. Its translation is CATMGPMNTEAFF.

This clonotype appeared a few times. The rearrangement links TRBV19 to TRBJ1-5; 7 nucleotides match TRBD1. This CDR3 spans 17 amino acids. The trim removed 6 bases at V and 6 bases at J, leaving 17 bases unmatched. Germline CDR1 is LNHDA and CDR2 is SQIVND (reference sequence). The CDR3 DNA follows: TGTGCCAGTAGCAATTTCTTACAGGGGCGGGCAGGTCAGCCCCAGCATTTT. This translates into CASSNFLQGRAGQPQHF.

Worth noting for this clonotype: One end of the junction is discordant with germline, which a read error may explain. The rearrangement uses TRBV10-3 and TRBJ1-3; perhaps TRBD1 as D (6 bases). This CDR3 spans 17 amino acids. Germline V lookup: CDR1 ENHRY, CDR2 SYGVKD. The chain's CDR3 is CAISAGQPNFSGDTIYF. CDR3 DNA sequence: TGTGCCATCAGTGCCGGACAGCCGAACTTCTCTGGAGACACCATATATTTT.

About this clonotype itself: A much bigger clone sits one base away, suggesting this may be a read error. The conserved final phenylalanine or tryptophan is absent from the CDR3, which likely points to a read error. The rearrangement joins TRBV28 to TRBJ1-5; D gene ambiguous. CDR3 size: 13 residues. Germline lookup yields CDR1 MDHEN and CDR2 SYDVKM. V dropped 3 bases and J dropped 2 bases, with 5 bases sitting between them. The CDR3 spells CASSFGGNQPQHL. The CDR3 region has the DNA TGTGCCAGCAGTTTTGGGGGCAATCAGCCCCAGCATCTT.

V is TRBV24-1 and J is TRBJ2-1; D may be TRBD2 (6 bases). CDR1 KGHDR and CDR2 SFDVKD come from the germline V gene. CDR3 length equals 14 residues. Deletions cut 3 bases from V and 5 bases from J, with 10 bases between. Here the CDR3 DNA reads TGTGCCACCAGTGATCTCTCTAGCGACAATGAGCAGTTCTTC. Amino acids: CATSDLSSDNEQFF.